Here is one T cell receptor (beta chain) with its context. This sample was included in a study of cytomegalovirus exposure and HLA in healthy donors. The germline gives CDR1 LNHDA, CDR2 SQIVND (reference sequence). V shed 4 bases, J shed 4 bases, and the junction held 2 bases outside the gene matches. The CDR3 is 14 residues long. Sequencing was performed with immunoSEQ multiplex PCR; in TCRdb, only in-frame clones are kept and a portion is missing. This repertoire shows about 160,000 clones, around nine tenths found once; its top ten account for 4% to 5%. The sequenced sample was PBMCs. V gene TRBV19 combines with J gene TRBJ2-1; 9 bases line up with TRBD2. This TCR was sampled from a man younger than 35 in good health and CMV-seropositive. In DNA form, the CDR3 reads TGTGCCAGTAGTAAGGGACTAGCATACAATGAGCAGTTCTTC. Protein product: CASSKGLAYNEQFF.